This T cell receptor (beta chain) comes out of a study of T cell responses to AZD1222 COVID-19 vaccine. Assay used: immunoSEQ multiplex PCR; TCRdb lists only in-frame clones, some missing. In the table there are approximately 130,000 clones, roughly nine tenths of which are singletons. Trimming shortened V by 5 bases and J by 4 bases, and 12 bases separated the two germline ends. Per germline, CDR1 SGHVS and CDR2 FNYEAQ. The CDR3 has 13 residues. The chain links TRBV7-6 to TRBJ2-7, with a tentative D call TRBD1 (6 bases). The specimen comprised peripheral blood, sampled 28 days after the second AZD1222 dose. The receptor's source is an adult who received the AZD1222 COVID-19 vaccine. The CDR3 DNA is TGTGCCAGCAGCCTAACGGGACATTACGAGCAGTACTTC. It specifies CASSLTGHYEQYF.